This is a list of T cell receptor beta chains from one sample in a study of cytomegalovirus exposure and HLA in healthy donors. Assay: immunoSEQ multiplex PCR; the TCRdb copy retains only in-frame clones and omits some. The data show roughly 120,000 clones, roughly 74% seen once. The sequencing sample was made of PBMCs. These receptors were collected from a woman in her forties or fifties in good health and CMV-seropositive. The CDR3 runs from the conserved cysteine through the conserved F or W. A D gene is named only where the DNA matches it firmly. The size entry is marked missing in some rows and otherwise reads once, few, many or a size class.

>-|-|TRBV7-2|TRBJ2-7
CASSPIWAGDYEQYF
TGTGCCAGCAGCCCGATCTGGGCAGGGGACTACGAGCAGTACTTC
>few|-|TRBV9|TRBJ2-1
CASSVAGGTYNEQFF
TGTGCCAGCAGCGTAGCAGGGGGGACCTACAATGAGCAGTTCTTC
>-|-|TRBV10-3|TRBJ2-1
CAISESQRGGRNEQFF
TGTGCCATCAGTGAGTCTCAGAGGGGGGGCCGGAATGAGCAGTTCTTC
>few|-|TRBV28|TRBJ2-1
CASRHRPSSYNEQFF
TGTGCCAGCAGACACAGGCCGAGCTCCTACAATGAGCAGTTCTTC
>-|TRBD1|TRBV18|TRBJ1-2
CASSPKTPNTGAVGYGYTF
TGTGCCAGCTCACCCAAAACCCCAAATACAGGGGCGGTTGGCTATGGCTACACCTTC
>once|-|TRBV2|TRBJ1-1
CASSEVQNTEAFF
TGTGCCAGCAGTGAAGTACAGAACACTGAAGCTTTCTTT
>-|TRBD1|TRBV5-4|TRBJ2-7
CASSLPGTEAYEQYF
TGTGCCAGCAGCTTGCCCGGGACAGAGGCCTACGAGCAGTACTTC
>few|-|TRBV5-1|TRBJ1-5
CASSLGAGNQPQHF
TGCGCCAGCAGCTTGGGGGCAGGCAATCAGCCCCAGCATTTT
>once|-|TRBV29-1|TRBJ2-7
CSVLDWVEQYF
TGCAGCGTTCTTGACTGGGTGGAGCAGTACTTC
>-|-|TRBV19|TRBJ2-7
CASSGGTVYEQYF
TGTGCCAGTAGTGGGGGGACAGTTTACGAGCAGTACTTC
>once|TRBD2|TRBV4-1|TRBJ2-2
CASSQPTSGGPNTGELFF
TGCGCCAGCAGCCAACCGACTAGCGGGGGACCAAACACCGGGGAGCTGTTTTTT
>-|-|TRBV6-6|TRBJ1-3
CASSRTTEVGGNTIYF
TGTGCCAGCAGCCGCACGACAGAGGTTGGTGGAAACACCATATATTTT
>-|TRBD2|TRBV4-1|TRBJ2-3
CASSQDFGGESTDTQYF
TGCGCCAGCAGCCAAGATTTCGGGGGGGAGAGCACAGATACGCAGTATTTT
>-|-|TRBV30|TRBJ1-4
CAWSGTNEKLFF
TGTGCCTGGAGCGGGACAAATGAAAAACTGTTTTTT
>-|TRBD1|TRBV28|TRBJ1-2
CASSLTGTYGYTF
TGTGCCAGCAGTCTGACAGGGACCTATGGCTACACCTTC
>-|TRBD2|TRBV10-3|TRBJ2-4
CAISESSGGAKNIQYF
TGTGCCATCAGTGAGTCAAGCGGGGGGGCCAAAAACATTCAGTACTTC
>once|-|TRBV28|TRBJ1-5
CASSTLGGNQPQHF
TGTGCCAGCAGTACCCTCGGCGGGAATCAGCCCCAGCATTTT
>-|-|TRBV5-8|TRBJ1-5
CASSLAGSSGARQPQHF
TGTGCCAGCAGCTTGGCCGGTAGTTCAGGGGCGAGGCAGCCCCAGCATTTT
>-|-|TRBV27|TRBJ1-4
CASSLRSGDDGKLFF
TGTGCCAGCAGTTTAAGGTCAGGGGACGATGGAAAACTGTTTTTT
>once|-|TRBV10-3|TRBJ1-1
CAIRDRGNTEAFF
TGTGCCATCAGGGACAGAGGGAACACTGAAGCTTTCTTT
>-|TRBD1|TRBV12-5|TRBJ1-1
CASGSGGMNTEAFF
TGTGCTAGTGGTTCAGGGGGCATGAACACTGAAGCTTTCTTT
>-|-|TRBV6-6|TRBJ2-3
CASSNDRWSSTDTQYF
TGTGCCAGCAGCAATGACAGGTGGTCTAGCACAGATACGCAGTATTTT
>-|-|TRBV6-6|TRBJ1-5
CASSYPQINQPQHF
TGTGCCAGCAGTTATCCACAGATCAATCAGCCCCAGCATTTT
>-|TRBD2|TRBV5-4|TRBJ2-1
CASSLPRLAGDVNEQFF
TGTGCCAGCAGCTTACCTAGACTAGCGGGGGATGTTAATGAGCAGTTCTTC
>-|TRBD2|TRBV19|TRBJ2-3
CASKGLAGTAVDTQYF
TGTGCCAGTAAGGGACTAGCGGGTACGGCGGTTGATACGCAGTATTTT
>-|-|TRBV11-2|TRBJ2-5
CASSAFPSSERYF
TGTGCCAGCAGCGCCTTCCCGAGTTCTGAGAGGTACTTC
>-|TRBD2|TRBV18|TRBJ2-5
CASSRTTSSETQYF
TGTGCCAGCTCCCGCACGACTAGCTCGGAGACCCAGTACTTC
>-|-|TRBV6-1|TRBJ2-5
CASSVQLAIETQYF
TGTGCCAGCAGCGTCCAACTAGCTATTGAGACCCAGTACTTC
>-|TRBD1|TRBV5-4|TRBJ2-7
CASSFRQGAYGEQYF
TGTGCCAGCAGCTTCCGACAGGGGGCCTACGGCGAGCAGTACTTC
>-|TRBD1|TRBV5-5|TRBJ1-2
CASSSDRGYGYTF
TGTGCCAGCAGCTCCGACAGGGGCTATGGCTACACCTTC
>once|-|TRBV6-1|TRBJ1-2
CASSRDGVNYGYTF
TGTGCCAGCAGTCGCGACGGGGTTAACTATGGCTACACCTTC
>-|-|TRBV4-1|TRBJ2-3
CASSRRLRDNSTDTQYF
TGCGCCAGCAGCCGCCGACTCCGGGACAATAGCACAGATACGCAGTATTTT
>-|TRBD1|TRBV2|TRBJ2-2
CASSPQGAMGANTGELFF
TGTGCCAGCAGCCCACAGGGGGCCATGGGCGCGAACACCGGGGAGCTGTTTTTT
>-|-|TRBV27|TRBJ2-1
CASRRPGIHNEQFF
TGTGCCAGCAGGCGGCCAGGGATCCACAATGAGCAGTTCTTC
>-|-|TRBV12-5|TRBJ2-1
CASGARGLPYNEQFF
TGTGCTAGTGGTGCCAGGGGTTTGCCCTACAATGAGCAGTTCTTC
>-|-|TRBV4-1|TRBJ2-2
CASSHHRNTGELFF
TGCGCCAGCAGCCACCACAGGAACACCGGGGAGCTGTTTTTT
>-|-|TRBV5-4|TRBJ2-3
CASSSGGGTDTQYF
TGTGCCAGCAGCTCCGGGGGAGGCACAGATACGCAGTATTTT
>-|-|TRBV2|TRBJ2-7
CASSADRRSYEQYF
TGTGCCAGCAGTGCTGACAGACGGTCATACGAGCAGTACTTC
>-|TRBD2|TRBV4-1|TRBJ2-1
CASSSTSGGANEQFF
TGCGCCAGCAGTTCGACTAGCGGGGGGGCGAATGAGCAGTTCTTC
>-|-|TRBV9|TRBJ2-2
CASSLTTGDQPNTGELFF
TGTGCCAGCAGCCTAACTACTGGAGATCAACCGAACACCGGGGAGCTGTTTTTT
>few|-|TRBV6-6|TRBJ2-1
CASSTPETYNEQFF
TGTGCCAGCAGCACCCCCGAGACCTACAATGAGCAGTTCTTC
>few|TRBD1|TRBV5-1|TRBJ2-7
CASSNPTGDEQYF
TGCGCCAGCAGCAACCCGACAGGGGACGAGCAGTACTTC
>-|-|TRBV7-3|TRBJ1-2
CASSLSGRGGSNYGYTF
TGTGCCAGCAGCTTAAGTGGGCGGGGGGGTTCCAACTATGGCTACACCTTC
>few|TRBD1|TRBV6-1|TRBJ1-1
CASRAPGQGQF
TGTGCCAGCAGAGCCCCGGGACAGGGACAATTT
>once|-|TRBV28|TRBJ1-5
CASIGEGRLPSNQPQHF
TGTGCCAGCATTGGGGAGGGACGGCTTCCTAGCAATCAGCCCCAGCATTTT